Listed below are T cell receptor beta chains from one sample, sequenced in a study of blood T cells in healthy people across ages. TCRdb ran MiXCR on the 5' RACE reads and lists one entry per CDR3 protein. The sample has around 520,000 distinct CDR3 sequences, around a quarter seen once; the top ten hold 3% to 4%. The same sample was also used in a study of T cells of mothers and their children.

Sequencing was carried out using blood. The receptors come from a boy between 2 and 10 years old in good health. CDR3s include the opening cysteine and the closing phenylalanine or tryptophan.

v_call: TRBV6-5
j_call: TRBJ2-5
cdr3_aa: CASSYDGGETQYF

v_call: TRBV3-1
j_call: TRBJ2-1
cdr3_aa: CASSDLAGEYEQFF

v_call: TRBV28
j_call: TRBJ2-6
cdr3_aa: CAASEAGANVLTF

v_call: TRBV12-5
j_call: TRBJ2-2
cdr3_aa: CASGLPGTPEKRNTGELFF

v_call: TRBV6-4
j_call: TRBJ2-6
cdr3_aa: CASNDDPGLANVLTF

v_call: TRBV6-2/TRBV6-3
j_call: NA
cdr3_aa: CASTHAGTTYYEQYF

v_call: TRBV12-3/TRBV12-4
j_call: TRBJ1-1
cdr3_aa: CASSLSPNTEAFF

v_call: TRBV6-2/TRBV6-3
j_call: TRBJ2-7
cdr3_aa: CASTSGTFSSYEQYF

v_call: TRBV12-3/TRBV12-4
j_call: TRBJ2-3
cdr3_aa: CASSSRTSGTDTQYF

v_call: TRBV10-3
j_call: TRBJ1-5
cdr3_aa: CAISGQGGNQPQHF

v_call: TRBV7-2
j_call: TRBJ2-3
cdr3_aa: CASSLKLAGGQDTQYF

v_call: TRBV14
j_call: TRBJ2-5
cdr3_aa: CASSGGTGAPYF

v_call: TRBV11-2
j_call: TRBJ2-5
cdr3_aa: CASSLGFSREWAQYF

v_call: TRBV4-2
j_call: TRBJ1-1
cdr3_aa: CASSLRGGGGEAFF

v_call: TRBV30
j_call: TRBJ2-5
cdr3_aa: CAWRNRGEETQYF

v_call: TRBV6-1
j_call: TRBJ1-2
cdr3_aa: CASRGQDSNYGYTF

v_call: TRBV12-3/TRBV12-4
j_call: TRBJ1-5
cdr3_aa: CASSPRVSNQPQHF

v_call: TRBV9
j_call: TRBJ2-7
cdr3_aa: CASSVTGAELGEQYF

v_call: TRBV6-6
j_call: TRBJ1-2
cdr3_aa: CASSYLQGATYGYTF

v_call: TRBV29-1
j_call: TRBJ2-1
cdr3_aa: CSVPPTGTSGYNEQFF

v_call: TRBV12-5
j_call: TRBJ2-7
cdr3_aa: CASGLLRDFGQYF

v_call: TRBV7-9
j_call: TRBJ2-7
cdr3_aa: CASSAGTSGCEQYF

v_call: TRBV19
j_call: TRBJ1-5
cdr3_aa: CASSIPDRGYSNQPQHF

v_call: TRBV3-1
j_call: TRBJ2-7
cdr3_aa: CASSQDVTSGPYEQYF

v_call: TRBV5-1
j_call: TRBJ1-3
cdr3_aa: CASSPEGGNTIYF

v_call: TRBV20-1
j_call: TRBJ2-3
cdr3_aa: CSARDPGTDTQYF

v_call: TRBV20-1
j_call: TRBJ2-5
cdr3_aa: CSARDRGQVETQYF

v_call: TRBV19
j_call: TRBJ2-1
cdr3_aa: CASSMVLAGVNEQFF

v_call: TRBV20-1
j_call: TRBJ2-5
cdr3_aa: CSALQEYQETQYF

v_call: TRBV9
j_call: TRBJ2-4
cdr3_aa: CASSVDSSKNIQYF

v_call: TRBV6-5
j_call: TRBJ1-5
cdr3_aa: CASSYRVGQPQHF

v_call: TRBV20-1
j_call: TRBJ1-4
cdr3_aa: CSAREGGSNEKLFF

v_call: TRBV6-6
j_call: TRBJ2-7
cdr3_aa: CASYPGTAQPSHEQYF

v_call: TRBV20-1
j_call: TRBJ2-1
cdr3_aa: CSALSMGGNPYNEQFF

v_call: TRBV10-3
j_call: TRBJ1-5
cdr3_aa: CAISESGTGGMYSNQPQHF

v_call: TRBV10-3
j_call: TRBJ2-1
cdr3_aa: CAIRDIAGDSYNEQFF

v_call: TRBV12-3/TRBV12-4
j_call: TRBJ2-2
cdr3_aa: CASSPTTGHTGELFF

v_call: TRBV3-1
j_call: TRBJ2-2
cdr3_aa: CASSPGGRAGELFF

v_call: TRBV6-5
j_call: TRBJ1-1
cdr3_aa: CASSYGGETEAFF

v_call: TRBV12-3/TRBV12-4
j_call: TRBJ2-4
cdr3_aa: CASTSGGAGNIQYF

v_call: TRBV7-8
j_call: TRBJ2-2
cdr3_aa: CASSLPRDRGVRTGELFF

v_call: TRBV27
j_call: TRBJ2-7
cdr3_aa: CASSLSGTGSEQYF

v_call: TRBV2
j_call: TRBJ1-4
cdr3_aa: CASSDGVVEKLFF